These 13 T cell receptor beta chains were all obtained from the same sample, sequenced in a study of naive and memory T cell subsets. TCR cDNA received a 3' ligated oligonucleotide that carried a UMI. Amplification of ligated cDNA took four PCR rounds with SP2 and nested alpha and beta constant primers. TCRdb re-derived calls from the 5' RACE reads in MiXCR, one entry per CDR3 protein. The table lists roughly 62,000 distinct CDR3 sequences, around 7.3% of them singletons. The receptors here all came from a male donor in good health.

This clonotype was counted ten times or more. J is TRBJ2-5 and V is TRBV5-1, with 7 bases identical to TRBD2. This CDR3 has 15 residues. From germline, CDR1 is SGHRS and CDR2 YFSETQ. V trimming: 4 bases; J trimming: 4 bases; junction bases outside the gene matches: 10. In DNA form, the CDR3 reads TGCGCCAGCAGCCTCACAGCGGGGCACCGAGAGACCCAGTACTTC. Its protein product is CASSLTAGHRETQYF.

This clonotype showed up many times. This rearrangement joins TRBV6-1 to TRBJ2-1, with no clear D. Germline values: CDR1 MNHNS, CDR2 SASEGT. Trimming pared 2 bases from V and 10 bases from J, leaving 3 bases between. CDR3 length: 10 amino acids. The CDR3 region is CASSEYEQFF. In DNA form, the CDR3 reads TGTGCCAGCAGTGAATACGAGCAGTTCTTC.

This clonotype has just a few counts. The chain recombines TRBV12-3 or TRBV12-4 with TRBJ2-1, with D possibly matching TRBD2 (7 bases). V lost 3 bases and J lost 5, with 14 bases in between. There are 15 residues in the CDR3. Here the CDR3 DNA reads TGTGCCAGCAGTTTGATGAAGGGGGGGGACAATGAGCAGTTCTTC. Translated: CASSLMKGGDNEQFF.

This clonotype was picked up many times. CDR3 sequence (DNA): TGTGCCAGCAGCTTACCCCCGACTCTCGAAGAGACCCAGTACTTC. It is translated as CASSLPPTLEETQYF. This chain uses TRBV7-8 with TRBJ2-5; D is unclear. The germline gives CDR1 SGHVS, CDR2 FQNEAQ. The CDR3 spans 15 residues. V lost 2 bases to trimming and J lost 3 bases, with 13 bases between them.

This clonotype was detected many times. CDR3 sequence reads: CASSIAGTDNTEAFF. CDR3 DNA sequence: TGTGCCAGCAGCATTGCGGGGACCGATAACACTGAAGCTTTCTTT. The genes are TRBV21-1 and TRBJ1-1; TRBD1 is the table's D call and was not checked against the DNA. TRBV21-1 is tagged as a pseudogene. The CDR3 has 15 residues.

This clonotype was seen many times. The rearrangement joins TRBV2 to TRBJ1-1; D remains ambiguous. The V and J ends lost 4 bases and 8 bases respectively, with 11 bases between them. The CDR3 is 12 residues long. Looked up from germline, CDR1 is SNHLY and CDR2 is FYNNEI. CDR3 residues: CASSVPQKEAFF. In DNA form, the CDR3 reads TGTGCCAGCAGTGTGCCCCAGAAAGAAGCTTTCTTT.

This clonotype was seen a handful of times. CDR3 region: CASSLSTRPQGLYGYTF. CDR3 coding DNA: TGTGCCAGCAGTTTATCGACACGGCCGCAGGGTCTATACGGCTACACCTTC. The chain uses TRBV27 and TRBJ1-2, with D tentatively TRBD1 (5 bases). Trimming took 0 bases from V and 8 from J, leaving 22 bases between them. The CDR3 is 17 residues long. The germline gives CDR1 MNHEY, CDR2 SMNVEV (reference sequence).

In its sample, this clonotype was seen many times. This chain connects TRBV10-3 to TRBJ2-2; 8 bases align to TRBD1. The CDR3 length is 14 residues. CDR1 and CDR2 from the germline V gene are ENHRY and SYGVKD. J was trimmed by 2 bases and V by 8 bases; bases with no gene match: 4. In nucleotides, the CDR3 is TGTGCCATCGGGACAGGTTATAACACCGGGGAGCTGTTTTTT. Its protein product is CAIGTGYNTGELFF.

The chain joins TRBV6-2 or TRBV6-3 to TRBJ2-2; 8 bases align to TRBD1. After removal of 7 bases from V and 6 bases from J, the junction contained 10 bases not matched to a gene. The CDR3 sequence is 15 residues long. The germline gives CDR1 MNHEY, CDR2 SVGEGT. The CDR3 coding sequence is TGTGCCAGCAAGCCGGTACAGGGGGTCGCCGGGGAGCTGTTTTTT. Its protein is CASKPVQGVAGELFF.

This clonotype was seen more than once but under ten times. CDR3 sequence: CSVVGGSGRQHWTDTQYF. As DNA, the CDR3 is TGCAGCGTTGTTGGTGGGTCAGGGAGGCAACACTGGACAGATACGCAGTATTTT. The J gene is TRBJ2-3, the V gene TRBV29-1; a possible D gene is TRBD2 (6 bases). V was cut by 4 bases and J by 3 bases, with 26 bases left in between. Germline CDR1 SQVTM, CDR2 ANQGSEA. CDR3 length: 18 residues.

The rearrangement links TRBV19 to TRBJ2-2; D is perhaps TRBD2 (5 bases). V was cut by 3 bases and J by 6 bases, with 14 bases left in between. The CDR3 covers 15 residues. Germline V gene data show CDR1 as LNHDA and CDR2 as SQIVND (reference sequence). In DNA form, the CDR3 reads TGTGCCAGTAGTATCGGGGTAGTTGGGGCCGGGGAGCTGTTTTTT. Its protein is CASSIGVVGAGELFF.

At least ten counts were recorded for this clonotype. The chain employs TRBV3-1 and TRBJ2-1; 12 nucleotides line up with TRBD2. Trimming cost V 3 bases and J 8 bases; bases outside gene matches: 8. Germline CDR1 is LGHDT and CDR2 is YNNKEL (reference sequence). This CDR3 spans 16 amino acids. The CDR3 sequence: CASSHPLAGGRDEQFF. CDR3 DNA sequence: TGTGCCAGCAGCCACCCTCTAGCGGGGGGGCGAGATGAGCAGTTCTTC.

This clonotype has at least ten counts. This sequence joins TRBV7-9 and TRBJ2-3, with no clear D. CDR1 is SEHNR, CDR2 FQNEAQ, per germline (reference sequence). The CDR3 has 15 amino acids. V shed 5 bases and J shed 2 bases, with 14 bases lying between them. The CDR3 DNA sequence: TGTGCCAGCAGCCGAAACAAGCATATCACAGATACGCAGTATTTT. Its translation is CASSRNKHITDTQYF.